These T cell receptor beta chains were read from a single sample in a study of shared clonotypes between healthy human individuals. Profiling relied on immunoSEQ multiplex PCR, and the TCRdb table lists in-frame clones only, not all of them. The profile shows over 2 million clones, just under 95% of them singletons. The sequenced sample consisted of naive CD4+ T cells from PBMCs. All receptors derive from a man between 18 and 35 years old in good health. Some clones in this sample may be carry-over from other donors' samples. CDR3s include the opening cysteine and the closing phenylalanine or tryptophan. The D gene is left open where the match is weak. Size values are once, few and many counts, or a class for expanded clones, and some rows have none.

d_call: TRBD1; clone_size: .; j_call: TRBJ1-2; v_call: TRBV6-4; cdr3_aa: CASSNTGARGGYTF; cdr3_nt: TGTGCCAGCAGTAACACAGGGGCCCGGGGAGGCTACACCTTC
d_call: .; clone_size: .; j_call: TRBJ1-1; v_call: TRBV11-2; cdr3_aa: CASSRTQGLNTEAFF; cdr3_nt: TGTGCCAGCAGCCGGACACAGGGCCTGAACACTGAAGCTTTCTTT
d_call: .; clone_size: .; j_call: TRBJ2-3; v_call: TRBV6-6; cdr3_aa: CASGVRTDTQYF; cdr3_nt: TGTGCCAGCGGGGTTAGAACAGATACGCAGTATTTT
d_call: .; clone_size: .; j_call: TRBJ1-4; v_call: TRBV2; cdr3_aa: CASRRGEEKLFF; cdr3_nt: TGTGCCAGCAGGCGGGGTGAAGAAAAACTGTTTTTT
d_call: TRBD1; clone_size: .; j_call: TRBJ1-1; v_call: TRBV12-5; cdr3_aa: CASAQQGAITEAFF; cdr3_nt: TGTGCTAGTGCCCAACAGGGGGCGATCACTGAAGCTTTCTTT
d_call: .; clone_size: .; j_call: TRBJ2-3; v_call: TRBV2; cdr3_aa: CASSFTGFLTDTQYF; cdr3_nt: TGTGCCAGCAGTTTTACAGGGTTTCTCACAGATACGCAGTATTTT
d_call: TRBD2; clone_size: .; j_call: TRBJ2-1; v_call: TRBV5-8; cdr3_aa: CASSLARLAGVEQFF; cdr3_nt: TGTGCCAGCAGCTTGGCCCGACTAGCGGGAGTTGAGCAGTTCTTC
d_call: .; clone_size: .; j_call: TRBJ2-2; v_call: TRBV6-1; cdr3_aa: CASSEGSPGELFF; cdr3_nt: TGTGCCAGCAGTGAAGGGAGTCCCGGGGAGCTGTTTTTT
d_call: .; clone_size: .; j_call: TRBJ2-3; v_call: TRBV5-6; cdr3_aa: CASSPRNTDTQYF; cdr3_nt: TGTGCCAGCAGCCCCAGAAACACAGATACGCAGTATTTT
d_call: .; clone_size: .; j_call: TRBJ2-7; v_call: TRBV18; cdr3_aa: CASSPRLSSYEQYF; cdr3_nt: TGTGCCAGCTCACCAAGGCTTAGCTCCTACGAGCAGTACTTC
d_call: TRBD2; clone_size: .; j_call: TRBJ2-7; v_call: TRBV28; cdr3_aa: CASSLKPSGRSYEQYF; cdr3_nt: TGTGCCAGCAGCCTAAAGCCTAGCGGGAGGTCTTACGAGCAGTACTTC
d_call: .; clone_size: .; j_call: TRBJ2-1; v_call: TRBV5-1; cdr3_aa: CASSLERSSYNEQFF; cdr3_nt: TGCGCCAGCAGCTTGGAGAGGAGCTCCTACAATGAGCAGTTCTTC
d_call: .; clone_size: once; j_call: TRBJ1-4; v_call: TRBV7-8; cdr3_aa: CASSLDRNEKLFF; cdr3_nt: TGTGCCAGCAGCTTAGACAGGAATGAAAAACTGTTTTTT
d_call: .; clone_size: .; j_call: TRBJ1-1; v_call: TRBV7-8; cdr3_aa: CASGPRGDLLGGEAFF; cdr3_nt: TGTGCCAGCGGACCTCGGGGCGATCTCCTTGGGGGTGAAGCTTTCTTT
d_call: .; clone_size: .; j_call: TRBJ2-5; v_call: TRBV29-1; cdr3_aa: CSVEDRNWGEVVEQYF; cdr3_nt: TGCAGCGTTGAAGATCGTAATTGGGGAGAGGTTGTAGAGCAGTACTTC
d_call: .; clone_size: .; j_call: TRBJ1-3; v_call: TRBV7-9; cdr3_aa: CASSLELGNTIYF; cdr3_nt: TGTGCCAGCAGCTTAGAGCTCGGAAACACCATATATTTT
d_call: TRBD2; clone_size: .; j_call: TRBJ2-7; v_call: TRBV6-6; cdr3_aa: CAIGTSETYEQYF; cdr3_nt: TGTGCCATCGGGACTAGCGAAACCTACGAGCAGTACTTC
d_call: .; clone_size: .; j_call: TRBJ2-7; v_call: TRBV5-1; cdr3_aa: CASSPEGDRQYF; cdr3_nt: TGCGCCAGCAGCCCGGAGGGGGATAGGCAGTACTTC
d_call: TRBD1; clone_size: .; j_call: TRBJ2-2; v_call: TRBV4-2; cdr3_aa: CASRPTGTGNTGELFF; cdr3_nt: TGTGCCAGCAGACCCACTGGGACAGGGAACACCGGGGAGCTGTTTTTT
d_call: TRBD2; clone_size: .; j_call: TRBJ2-7; v_call: TRBV4-1; cdr3_aa: CASSQTTSGRYEQYF; cdr3_nt: TGCGCCAGCAGCCAAACCACTAGCGGGAGATACGAGCAGTACTTC
d_call: TRBD1; clone_size: .; j_call: TRBJ2-7; v_call: TRBV6-6; cdr3_aa: CASSRTGRSYEQYF; cdr3_nt: TGTGCCAGCAGCCGGACAGGGAGATCCTACGAGCAGTACTTC
d_call: .; clone_size: .; j_call: TRBJ2-3; v_call: TRBV20-1; cdr3_aa: CSAPQGDTQYF; cdr3_nt: TGCAGTGCCCCACAGGGAGATACGCAGTATTTT
d_call: .; clone_size: .; j_call: TRBJ2-3; v_call: TRBV18; cdr3_aa: CASRDPVGAGTDTQYF; cdr3_nt: TGTGCCAGCAGAGACCCGGTGGGAGCTGGCACAGATACGCAGTATTTT
d_call: .; clone_size: .; j_call: TRBJ2-7; v_call: TRBV9; cdr3_aa: CASSPAVGGDEQYF; cdr3_nt: TGTGCCAGCAGTCCCGCGGTGGGGGGCGACGAGCAGTACTTC
d_call: TRBD2; clone_size: .; j_call: TRBJ2-1; v_call: TRBV5-1; cdr3_aa: CASSSRLAGLNNEQFF; cdr3_nt: TGCGCCAGCAGCTCCAGACTAGCGGGACTAAACAATGAGCAGTTCTTC
d_call: TRBD1; clone_size: once; j_call: TRBJ2-7; v_call: TRBV2; cdr3_aa: CASRSPGQKTYEQYF; cdr3_nt: TGTGCCAGCAGAAGTCCGGGACAGAAGACCTACGAGCAGTACTTC
d_call: .; clone_size: .; j_call: TRBJ2-3; v_call: TRBV4-2; cdr3_aa: CASSQETRSDTQYF; cdr3_nt: TGTGCCAGCAGCCAGGAGACTAGGTCTGATACGCAGTATTTT
d_call: .; clone_size: .; j_call: TRBJ2-6; v_call: TRBV28; cdr3_aa: CASSPHQGASSGANVLTF; cdr3_nt: TGTGCCAGCAGTCCACACCAGGGTGCGAGCTCTGGGGCCAACGTCCTGACTTTC
d_call: TRBD2; clone_size: .; j_call: TRBJ2-1; v_call: TRBV10-3; cdr3_aa: CAISRTSGHNEQFF; cdr3_nt: TGTGCCATCAGTCGGACTAGCGGCCACAATGAGCAGTTCTTC
d_call: TRBD1; clone_size: .; j_call: TRBJ1-4; v_call: TRBV5-8; cdr3_aa: CASSLGTGLKLFF; cdr3_nt: TGTGCCAGCAGCTTGGGGACAGGGTTAAAACTGTTTTTT